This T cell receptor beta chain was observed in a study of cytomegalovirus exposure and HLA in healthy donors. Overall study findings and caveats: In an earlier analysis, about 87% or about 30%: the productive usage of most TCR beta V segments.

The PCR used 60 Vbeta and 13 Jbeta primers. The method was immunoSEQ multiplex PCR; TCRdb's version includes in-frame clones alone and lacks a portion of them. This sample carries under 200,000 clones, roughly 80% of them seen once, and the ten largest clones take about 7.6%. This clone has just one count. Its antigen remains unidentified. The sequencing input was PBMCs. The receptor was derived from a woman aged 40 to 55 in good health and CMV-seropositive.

CDR3 protein: CASSAPPASPGELFF. The CDR3 DNA reads as TGCGCCAGCAGCGCCCCCCCAGCGAGCCCCGGGGAGCTGTTTTTT. V gene TRBV5-1 combines with J gene TRBJ2-2; no firm D call. CDR1 and CDR2 (germline): SGHRS, YFSETQ. V dropped 4 bases and J dropped 6 bases, with 16 bases sitting between them. CDR3 length equals 15 residues.